This T cell receptor (beta chain) was profiled in a study of neurological immune-mediated disorders. Findings of the study overall: Phylogenetic grouping assigned the repertoires of 18 of 34 multiple sclerosis patients to a single cluster of related CDR3 sequences. This cluster may be a repertoire-level signature. The most TCR clonal expansion was seen in HTLV-1-associated myelopathy, and the least was seen in multiple sclerosis, which fell below healthy controls.

5'RACE employing 10-nucleotide random UMIs yielded the cDNA. A single run covered 15-18 subjects with over 180 million TCR-beta sequences. Using its own MiXCR run on the 5' RACE reads, TCRdb lists one record per CDR3 protein. The sample has about 80,000 distinct CDR3 sequences, nearly 6% seen once. Specified time point: longitudinal time-point 2. This CDR3 is built from 15 residues. Trimming left V 6 bases short and J 3 bases short, with 21 bases between. The germline CDR1 and CDR2 sequences are DFQATT and SNEGSKA (reference sequence). This clonotype was seen ten or more times. As yet, its antigen is unknown.

The sequence came from a woman aged 60-70 years with multiple sclerosis. Sequences were obtained from PBMCs. The V call is TRBV20-1, the J call TRBJ2-7; D is perhaps TRBD1 (6 bases). The CDR3 sequence is CSAPDRTVKDYEQYF. In DNA form, the CDR3 reads TGCAGTGCCCCAGATCGGACAGTTAAGGACTACGAGCAGTACTTC.